This T cell receptor beta chain is from a study of blood T cell repertoires in COVID-19. Study context: In each case, the material was cDNA or gDNA derived from T cells, B-cell-depleted T cells, or PBMCs.

The method was immunoSEQ multiplex PCR; TCRdb's version includes in-frame clones alone and lacks a portion of them. Of some 70,000 clones in the sample, more than 80% were seen once. Trimming shortened V by 4 bases and J by 0 bases, and 12 bases separated the two germline ends. The CDR3 is made up of 15 amino acids. CDR1 and CDR2 from the germline V gene are SEHNR and FQNEAQ (reference sequence). Sequencing used peripheral blood. This clonotype originated in a man over 45 with acute or convalescent COVID-19. This chain joins TRBV7-9 and TRBJ1-2, with a tentative D call TRBD1 (6 bases). CDR3 residues: CASSSDRRTNYGYTF. For the CDR3, the DNA is TGTGCCAGCAGCTCAGACAGGAGAACTAACTATGGCTACACCTTC.